The 17 T cell receptor beta chains listed next were all sequenced from one sample in a study of cytomegalovirus exposure and HLA in healthy donors. PCR amplification relied on 60 Vbeta primers (plus 13 Jbeta primers). Profiled with immunoSEQ multiplex PCR; TCRdb holds only in-frame clones, not every one. The table includes more than 95,000 clones, approximately 76% detected once. The sample comprised PBMCs. All receptors derive from a man between 50 and 59 years old in good health and CMV-seropositive.

The chain links TRBV25-1 to TRBJ2-7; 12 nucleotides align to TRBD1. This CDR3 region has 17 residues. Germline loops: CDR1 MGHDK, CDR2 SYGVNS. V lost 3 bases and J lost 5; bases outside the gene matches: 11. The CDR3 coding sequence is TGTGCCAGCAGTGAGCGGACCGGGACAGGGGGCTTCCACGAGCAGTACTTC. Translating gives CASSERTGTGGFHEQYF.

V gene TRBV5-6 combines with J gene TRBJ1-5; 8 nucleotides align to TRBD1. The CDR3 is 17 residues long. V was pared by 0 bases and J by 7 bases, with 12 bases of the junction left unmatched. Germline values: CDR1 SGHDT, CDR2 YYEEEE. CDR3 coding DNA: TGTGCCAGCAGCTTGGGGGGAAAGGCAGGGGGCCTCCAGCCCCAGCATTTT. Amino acid sequence: CASSLGGKAGGLQPQHF.

This sequence joins TRBV6-6 and TRBJ2-7, with 8 bases that match TRBD1. CDR1 and CDR2 from the germline V gene are MNHNY and SVGAGI (reference sequence). The CDR3 is 12 amino acids. The trim removed 8 bases at V and 7 bases at J, leaving 7 bases unmatched. CDR3 sequence: CASRQGAEEQYF. In DNA form, the CDR3 reads TGTGCCAGCCGGCAGGGGGCGGAGGAGCAGTACTTC.

The chain carries TRBV5-1 and TRBJ2-2; no clear D gene. The CDR3 has 15 residues. V lost 0 bases, J lost 1 base, and 7 bases lay in between. From germline, CDR1 is SGHRS and CDR2 YFSETQ. CDR3 amino acids: CASSLGQMNTGELFF. The CDR3 DNA reads TGCGCCAGCAGCTTGGGGCAGATGAACACCGGGGAGCTGTTTTTT.

V usage is TRBV19 and J usage is TRBJ1-2, with TRBD1 identical over 9 bases. Germline lookup yields CDR1 LNHDA and CDR2 SQIVND (reference sequence). The CDR3 is 13 amino acids. J lost 7 bases, V lost 8 bases, and 8 bases had no gene match. Here the CDR3 DNA reads TGTGCCAGTGGGACAGGGAGTCGGACTGGCTACACCTTC. Encoded protein: CASGTGSRTGYTF.

In its sample, this clone was seen a few times. The V and J genes are TRBV5-1 and TRBJ2-1, with 8 nucleotides matching TRBD2. The V and J ends lost 10 bases and 5 bases, in that order; junction bases with no gene match: 5. Germline loops: CDR1 SGHRS, CDR2 YFSETQ. The CDR3 has 12 amino acids. CDR3 sequence reads: CAVRGGHNEQFF. The CDR3 DNA is TGCGCCGTCCGGGGGGGTCACAATGAGCAGTTCTTC.

The chain recombines TRBV27 with TRBJ1-1; 7 positions match TRBD1. With 6 bases clipped from V and 1 base from J, the junction kept 11 bases outside the gene matches. The CDR3 length is 16 residues. The germline gives CDR1 MNHEY, CDR2 SMNVEV (reference sequence). The CDR3 here is CASSPKQGPGNTEAFF. As DNA, the CDR3 is TGTGCCAGCAGCCCCAAACAGGGGCCCGGGAACACTGAAGCTTTCTTT.

This clone has more than one count but fewer than ten. Written as DNA, the CDR3 is TGTGCCATTGGGACAGGGGCCGTGGAGACCCAGTACTTC. Protein product: CAIGTGAVETQYF. The gene calls are TRBV10-3 and TRBJ2-5, with 10 bases identical to TRBD1. Trimming removed 9 bases from V and 5 bases from J; junction bases left unmatched: 6. CDR1 is ENHRY, CDR2 SYGVKD, per germline. The CDR3 is made up of 13 amino acids.

The chain is built from TRBV5-1 and TRBJ1-2; 8 bases fit TRBD1. The length of the CDR3 is 14 residues. V was pared by 5 bases and J by 6 bases, with 9 bases of the junction left unmatched. Germline-derived CDR1 and CDR2 are SGHRS and YFSETQ. The CDR3 nucleotides are TGCGCCAGCAGATCAGGGGGCCCCGTAAATGGCTACACCTTC. Protein: CASRSGGPVNGYTF.

V is TRBV11-2 and J is TRBJ2-7, with D possibly matching TRBD2 (6 bases). Deletions cut 0 bases from V and 2 bases from J, with 14 bases between. Germline CDR1 is SGHAT and CDR2 is FQNNGV. CDR3 length: 16 residues. CDR3 loop: CASSLDRETLPYEQYF. CDR3 nucleotides: TGTGCCAGCAGCTTAGATCGGGAGACCCTTCCCTACGAGCAGTACTTC.

This chain joins TRBV27 and TRBJ1-3; 9 positions agree with TRBD1. CDR3 length equals 15 residues. CDR1 is MNHEY, CDR2 SMNVEV, per germline (reference sequence). The J segment lost 4 bases and the V segment lost 7 bases, leaving 8 bases of the junction unmatched. CDR3 nucleotides: TGTGCCAGCAAACAGGGGGCGACTTCCGGAAACACCATATATTTT. Its protein product is CASKQGATSGNTIYF.

The chain links TRBV5-1 to TRBJ2-5, with 11 bases aligning to TRBD2. Germline CDR1 is SGHRS and CDR2 is YFSETQ. This CDR3 comprises 14 residues. The V and J ends lost 4 bases and 2 bases, in that order; junction bases with no gene match: 1. This chain's CDR3 is CASSRLAGQETQYF. The DNA of the CDR3 is TGCGCCAGCAGCAGACTAGCGGGACAAGAGACCCAGTACTTC.

This rearrangement joins TRBV27 to TRBJ1-5, with D uncertain. The germline V gene has CDR1 MNHEY and CDR2 SMNVEV (reference sequence). The CDR3 sequence is 13 residues long. Trimming shortened V by 4 bases and J by 3 bases, and 7 bases separated the two germline ends. DNA of the CDR3: TGTGCCAGCAGTTCGAGTTCCAATCAGCCCCAGCATTTT. Translated: CASSSSSNQPQHF.

V is TRBV14 and J is TRBJ2-5; possible D gene TRBD1, 8 bases. Deletions cut 6 bases from V and 1 base from J, with 27 bases between. Germline-derived CDR1 and CDR2 are SGHDN and FVKESK. The CDR3 covers 19 residues. The CDR3, as DNA: TGTGCCAGCAGTACAGGGGGGGGCGCCCGGACTATCCCCCAAGAGACCCAGTACTTC. Amino acids: CASSTGGGARTIPQETQYF.

This clone was detected only once. The chain employs TRBV27 and TRBJ2-7; tentatively, D is TRBD1 (5 bases). V lost 6 bases and J lost 0, with 6 bases in between. The CDR3 length is 12 residues. Germline CDR1 MNHEY, CDR2 SMNVEV (reference sequence). The CDR3 loop reads CASRGDSYEQYF. The CDR3 DNA is TGTGCCAGCAGAGGGGACTCCTACGAGCAGTACTTC.

This clone has a handful of counts. The chain employs TRBV28 and TRBJ2-1; D may be TRBD2 (6 bases). Trimming took 8 bases from V and 10 from J, leaving 9 bases between them. There are 10 residues in the CDR3. Germline CDR1 reads MDHEN; CDR2 reads SYDVKM. CDR3 nucleotides: TGTGCCAGCGCTCGGGGGGAGCAGTTCTTC. As protein: CASARGEQFF.

This clone was recorded only once. This sequence joins TRBV5-1 and TRBJ2-1; the match to TRBD1 covers 8 bases. Germline V lookup: CDR1 SGHRS, CDR2 YFSETQ. The CDR3 has 14 residues. V shed 5 bases, J shed 7 bases, and the junction held 8 bases outside the gene matches. CDR3 sequence (DNA): TGCGCCAGCAGACAAGACAGGGGTAGGAATGAGCAGTTCTTC. Its protein is CASRQDRGRNEQFF. Full variable domain (rest looked up from reference TRBV5-1 and TRBJ2-1): KAGVTQTPRYLIKTRGQQVTLSCSPISGHRSVSWYQQTPGQGLQFLFEYFSETQRNKGNFPGRFSGRQFSNSRSEMNVSTLELGDSALYLCASRQDRGRNEQFFGPGTRLTVL.